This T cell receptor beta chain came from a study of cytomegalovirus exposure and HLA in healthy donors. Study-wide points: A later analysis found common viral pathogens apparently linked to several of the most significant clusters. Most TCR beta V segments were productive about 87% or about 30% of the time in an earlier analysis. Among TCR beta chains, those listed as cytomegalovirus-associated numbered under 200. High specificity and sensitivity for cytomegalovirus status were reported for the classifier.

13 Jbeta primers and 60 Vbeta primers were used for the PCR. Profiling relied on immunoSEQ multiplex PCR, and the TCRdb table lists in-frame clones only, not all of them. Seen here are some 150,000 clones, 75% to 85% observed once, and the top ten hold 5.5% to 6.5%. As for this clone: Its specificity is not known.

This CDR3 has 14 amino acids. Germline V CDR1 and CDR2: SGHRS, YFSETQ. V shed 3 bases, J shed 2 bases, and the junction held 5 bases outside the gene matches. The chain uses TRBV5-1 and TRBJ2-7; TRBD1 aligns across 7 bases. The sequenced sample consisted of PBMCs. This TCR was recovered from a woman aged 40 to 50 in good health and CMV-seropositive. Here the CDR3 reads CASSYRDSPYEQYF. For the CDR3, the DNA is TGCGCCAGCAGCTACCGGGACAGCCCCTACGAGCAGTACTTC.